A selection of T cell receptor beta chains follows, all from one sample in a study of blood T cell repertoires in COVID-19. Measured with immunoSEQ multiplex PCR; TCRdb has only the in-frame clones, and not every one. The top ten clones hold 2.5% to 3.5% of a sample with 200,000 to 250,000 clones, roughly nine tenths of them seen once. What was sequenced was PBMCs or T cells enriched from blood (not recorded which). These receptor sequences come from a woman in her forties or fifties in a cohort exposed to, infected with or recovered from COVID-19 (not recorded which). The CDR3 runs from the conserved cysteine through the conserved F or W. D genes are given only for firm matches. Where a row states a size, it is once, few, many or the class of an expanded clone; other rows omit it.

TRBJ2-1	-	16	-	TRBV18	CASSPPISLSYNEQFF	TGTGCCAGCTCACCACCCATAAGCCTCTCCTACAATGAGCAGTTCTTC
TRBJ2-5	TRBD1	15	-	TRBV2	CARPRTGGLVETQYF	TGTGCCAGGCCCCGGACAGGGGGCTTAGTAGAGACCCAGTACTTC
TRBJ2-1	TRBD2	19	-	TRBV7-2	CASSLVASGGPSSYNEQFF	TGTGCCAGCAGCTTAGTAGCTAGCGGGGGCCCTAGCTCCTACAATGAGCAGTTCTTC
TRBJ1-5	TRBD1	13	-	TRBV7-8	CASSQTGDQPQHF	TGTGCCAGCAGTCAGACAGGGGATCAGCCCCAGCATTTT
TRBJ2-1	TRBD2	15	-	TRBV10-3	CAISESTSGGHEQFF	TGTGCCATCAGTGAGTCGACTAGCGGGGGACACGAGCAGTTCTTC
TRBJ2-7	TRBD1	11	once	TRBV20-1	CSARGDREQYF	TGCAGTGCTAGAGGGGACAGGGAGCAGTACTTC
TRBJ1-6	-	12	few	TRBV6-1	CASSDFGIPLHF	TGTGCCAGCAGTGATTTCGGGATACCCCTCCACTTT
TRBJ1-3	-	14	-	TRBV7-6	CASSLEAGGNTIYF	TGTGCCAGCAGCTTAGAGGCGGGGGGAAACACCATATATTTT
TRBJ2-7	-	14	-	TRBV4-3	CASSQDVSPYEQYF	TGCGCCAGCAGCCAAGATGTCAGTCCCTACGAGCAGTACTTC
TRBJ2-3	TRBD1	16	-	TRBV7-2	CASSFQGAGTSDTQYF	TGTGCCAGCAGCTTTCAGGGGGCGGGGACATCAGATACGCAGTATTTT
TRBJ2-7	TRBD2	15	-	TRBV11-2	CASSLASGGFYEQYF	TGTGCCAGCAGCTTAGCTAGCGGGGGATTCTACGAGCAGTACTTC
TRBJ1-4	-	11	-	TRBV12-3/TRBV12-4	CASSLNRKLFF	TGTGCCAGCAGTTTGAACCGGAAACTGTTTTTT
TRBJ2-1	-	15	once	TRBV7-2	CASSSGGTSYNEQFF	TGTGCCAGCAGCTCCGGGGGTACGTCCTACAATGAGCAGTTCTTC
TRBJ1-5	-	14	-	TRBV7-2	CASSEGQRTQPQHF	TGTGCCAGCAGCGAAGGACAGCGCACTCAGCCCCAGCATTTT
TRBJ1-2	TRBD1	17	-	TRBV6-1	CASSKGGVGTGAYGYTF	TGTGCCAGCAGTAAAGGTGGGGTAGGGACAGGGGCCTATGGCTACACCTTC
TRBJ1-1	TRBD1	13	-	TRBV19	CASKRGLDTEAFF	TGTGCCAGTAAAAGGGGGCTCGACACTGAAGCTTTCTTT
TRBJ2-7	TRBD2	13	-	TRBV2	CASSQTGTTKTSF	TGTGCCAGCAGTCAAACCGGGACTACCAAGACAAGCTTC
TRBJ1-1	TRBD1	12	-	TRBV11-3	CASSLGVRGPFF	TGTGCCAGCAGCTTAGGGGTCAGGGGGCCTTTCTTT
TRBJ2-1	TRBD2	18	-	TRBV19	CASSFQGAGGFSYNEQFF	TGTGCCAGTAGTTTTCAAGGAGCGGGGGGCTTCTCCTACAATGAGCAGTTCTTC
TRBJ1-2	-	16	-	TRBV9	CASVKGASTQTYGYTF	TGTGCCAGCGTAAAAGGAGCGTCCACCCAAACCTATGGCTACACCTTC
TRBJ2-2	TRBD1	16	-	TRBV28	CASSLRTGQGNGELFF	TGTGCCAGCAGTTTAAGGACGGGACAGGGGAACGGGGAGCTGTTTTTT
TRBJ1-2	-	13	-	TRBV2	CASTSEGDGGYTF	TGTGCCAGCACGTCCGAGGGGGACGGAGGCTACACCTTC
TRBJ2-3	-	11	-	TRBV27	CASSERDTQYF	TGTGCCAGCAGTGAGAGAGATACGCAGTATTTT
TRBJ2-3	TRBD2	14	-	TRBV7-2	CASSFTSGSDTQYF	TGTGCCAGCAGCTTTACTAGCGGCAGCGATACGCAGTATTTT
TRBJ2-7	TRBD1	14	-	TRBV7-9	CASSLGTGDREQYF	TGTGCCAGCAGCTTAGGGACAGGGGACCGAGAGCAGTACTTC
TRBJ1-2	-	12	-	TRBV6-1	CASSDNSYGYTF	TGTGCCAGCAGTGATAACAGTTATGGCTACACCTTC
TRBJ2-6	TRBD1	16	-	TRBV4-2	CASSQGTGAGANVLTF	TGTGCCAGCAGCCAAGGGACAGGGGCTGGGGCCAACGTCCTGACTTTC
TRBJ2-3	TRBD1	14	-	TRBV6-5	CASSRQGATDTQYF	TGTGCCAGCAGTCGCCAGGGGGCGACAGATACGCAGTATTTT